These 12 T cell receptor beta chains were all obtained from the same sample, sequenced in a study of cytomegalovirus exposure and HLA in healthy donors (dated by TCRdb to 2015 to 2018). Libraries came from the immunoSEQ multiplex PCR assay. A mixture of 60 forward primers for TCR Vbeta segments and 13 reverse primers for TCR Jbeta segments was used in the multiplex PCR. The immuneACCESS repertoire file appears here via TCRdb, limited to in-frame rearrangements. These files lack a portion of the clones; in checked studies, under half of the deficit traces to unresolved V genes, and the cause of the others is not known. The sample table includes some 120,000 clones. The ten largest clonotypes hold 3.7% of the sample. Sequencing was performed on PBMCs. The receptors originated from a man aged 25-45 years in good health and CMV-seronegative.

The chain couples TRBV30 to TRBJ1-4, with TRBD1 as a possible D gene (5 bases). Germline CDR1 is GTSNPN and CDR2 is SVGIG (reference sequence). CDR3 length: 15 amino acids. V lost 0 bases, J lost 3 bases, and 11 bases lay in between. The CDR3 nucleotides read TGTGCCTGGAGTGTCCTCGGGGGGGCTAATGAAAAACTGTTTTTT. Amino acids: CAWSVLGGANEKLFF.

The chain joins TRBV5-1 to TRBJ1-2; 10 bases are a match to TRBD1. The CDR3 is made up of 15 amino acids. The germline CDR1 and CDR2 sequences are SGHRS and YFSETQ. V was clipped by 4 bases and J by 3 bases; unmatched bases: 6. The CDR3 region has the DNA TGCGCCAGCAGCCGGGGACAGGGGTCCGACTATGGCTACACCTTC. Protein: CASSRGQGSDYGYTF.

The chain has TRBV28 and TRBJ2-2; the D is unclear. Trimming shortened V by 3 bases and J by 4 bases, and 3 bases separated the two germline ends. Germline CDR1 reads MDHEN; CDR2 reads SYDVKM. The CDR3 runs to 12 residues. The DNA of the CDR3 is TGTGCCAGCAGTTTCCTCACCGGGGAGCTGTTTTTT. Translating it yields CASSFLTGELFF.

The CDR3 sequence is CASSFSGITSTDTQYF. The CDR3 DNA follows: TGCGCCAGCAGCTTTTCCGGTATTACTAGCACAGATACGCAGTATTTT. The genes are TRBV5-1 and TRBJ2-3, with unresolved D. The CDR3 contains 16 residues. The germline V gene encodes CDR1 SGHRS and CDR2 YFSETQ. Trimming removed 2 bases at V and 0 bases at J, with 13 bases between.

V gene TRBV7-9 combines with J gene TRBJ2-3; TRBD1 is a possible D gene (6 bases). Trimming pared 6 bases from V and 2 bases from J, leaving 24 bases between. The V gene's germline CDR1 is SEHNR and CDR2 FQNEAQ (reference sequence). The CDR3 contains 18 residues. The CDR3: CASRQRTADLKDTDTQYF. The CDR3 nucleotides read TGTGCCAGCAGACAACGGACAGCCGACCTGAAGGACACAGATACGCAGTATTTT.

The V call is TRBV6-5, the J call TRBJ2-5; D is possibly TRBD2 (7 bases). CDR3 length: 15 amino acids. In germline, CDR1 is MNHEY, CDR2 SVGAGI. Trimming removed 6 bases at V and 5 bases at J, with 19 bases between. CDR3 nucleotides: TGTGCCAGCAGCCCGGTGGGGGGGCCGGGGGAGACCCAGTACTTC. Amino acids: CASSPVGGPGETQYF.

V gene TRBV6-4 combines with J gene TRBJ2-7; D unclear. V dropped 9 bases and J dropped 3 bases, with 18 bases sitting between them. The CDR3 is 14 residues long. The germline gives CDR1 MRHNA, CDR2 SNTAGT. The CDR3 region is CASPIYSTHYEQYF. Here the CDR3 DNA reads TGTGCCAGTCCAATCTACAGTACTCACTACGAGCAGTACTTC.

J is TRBJ2-7 and V is TRBV6-6; D gene uncertain. V was shortened by 2 bases and J by 3 bases, with 8 bases between the two germline ends. Germline-derived CDR1 and CDR2 are MNHNY and SVGAGI (reference sequence). This CDR3 is built from 13 residues. The CDR3 protein is CASSYAWHYEQYF. The CDR3 bases are TGTGCCAGCAGTTACGCTTGGCACTACGAGCAGTACTTC.

V gene TRBV6-6 combines with J gene TRBJ1-1; D remains ambiguous. V lost 2 bases to trimming and J lost 4 bases, with 14 bases between them. The CDR3 contains 15 residues. Per germline, CDR1 MNHNY and CDR2 SVGAGI (reference sequence). Here the CDR3 reads CASSYNDGSSTEAFF. The DNA for the CDR3 is TGTGCCAGCAGTTACAACGACGGGTCGAGCACTGAAGCTTTCTTT.

With regard to this clone: At one end the junction does not follow the germline gene, possibly because of a read error. The chain is built from TRBV19 and TRBJ1-1; D is undetermined. Germline-derived CDR1 and CDR2 are LNHDA and SQIVND (reference sequence). This CDR3 has 13 residues. The CDR3 bases are TGTGCCAGTGGTATAAGCCTGAACACTGAAGCTTTCTTT. Protein sequence: CASGISLNTEAFF.

The rearrangement joins TRBV5-1 to TRBJ2-1; 10 positions agree with TRBD1. The CDR3 is made up of 15 amino acids. Per germline, CDR1 SGHRS and CDR2 YFSETQ. The V gene end was trimmed by 2 bases and the J gene end by 7 bases; junction bases not matched to a gene: 6. CDR3 nucleotide sequence: TGCGCCAGCAGCTTCTTACGGGGACAGGGGAATGAGCAGTTCTTC. This gives the protein CASSFLRGQGNEQFF. The whole variable domain, remainder taken from reference TRBV5-1 and TRBJ2-1, is KAGVTQTPRYLIKTRGQQVTLSCSPISGHRSVSWYQQTPGQGLQFLFEYFSETQRNKGNFPGRFSGRQFSNSRSEMNVSTLELGDSALYLCASSFLRGQGNEQFFGPGTRLTVL.

This chain uses TRBV5-5 with TRBJ2-3, with a possible D match to TRBD2 (6 bases). Trimming pared 1 base from V and 0 bases from J, leaving 21 bases between. CDR1 and CDR2 from the germline V gene are SGHKS and YYEKEE (reference sequence). The CDR3 is made up of 19 amino acids. CDR3: CASSLLYQGGRASTDTQYF. CDR3 coding DNA: TGTGCCAGCAGCTTGCTCTACCAAGGAGGGCGTGCTAGCACAGATACGCAGTATTTT. Full variable domain (missing parts from reference TRBV5-5 and TRBJ2-3): DAGVTQSPTHLIKTRGQQVTLRCSPISGHKSVSWYQQVLGQGPQFIFQYYEKEERGRGNFPDRFSARQFPNYSSELNVNALLLGDSALYLCASSLLYQGGRASTDTQYFGPGTRLTVL.